Included here is one T cell receptor beta chain sequence, with context. The junction departs from the called germline gene at one end, perhaps through a read error. This sample is drawn from a study of blood T cells in healthy people across ages. A sample-barcoded 5' primer and a J-beta primer mix were used in a second PCR of roughly 7 to 11 cycles. TCRdb ran MiXCR on the 5' RACE reads and lists one entry per CDR3 protein. This table holds 1.5 million to 2 million distinct CDR3 sequences, 28% found once. The CDR3 extends over 14 amino acids. From germline, CDR1 is DFQATT and CDR2 SNEGSKA (reference sequence).

What was sequenced was blood. The receptor was derived from a woman between 25 and 40 years old in good health. The chain links TRBV20-1 to TRBJ2-3, with 9 bases aligning to TRBD1. Here the CDR3 reads CSAPRDRVTDMQYF. The CDR3, as DNA: TGCAGTGCTCCCCGGGACAGGGTCACAGATATGCAGTATTTT.